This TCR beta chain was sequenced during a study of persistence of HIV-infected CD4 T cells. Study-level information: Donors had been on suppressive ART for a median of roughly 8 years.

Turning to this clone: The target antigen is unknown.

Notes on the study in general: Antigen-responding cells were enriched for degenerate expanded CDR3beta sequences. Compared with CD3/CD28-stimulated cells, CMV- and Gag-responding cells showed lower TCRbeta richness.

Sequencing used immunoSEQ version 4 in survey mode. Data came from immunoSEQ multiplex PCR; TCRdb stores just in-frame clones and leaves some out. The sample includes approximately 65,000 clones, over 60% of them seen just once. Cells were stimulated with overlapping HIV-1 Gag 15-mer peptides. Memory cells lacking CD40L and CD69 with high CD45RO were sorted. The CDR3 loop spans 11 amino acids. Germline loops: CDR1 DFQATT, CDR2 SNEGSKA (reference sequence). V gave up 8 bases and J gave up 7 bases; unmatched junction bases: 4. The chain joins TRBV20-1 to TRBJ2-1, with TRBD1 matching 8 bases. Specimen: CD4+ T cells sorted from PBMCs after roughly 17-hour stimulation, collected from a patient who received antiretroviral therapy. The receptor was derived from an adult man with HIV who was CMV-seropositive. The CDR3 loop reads CSKDRVNEQFF. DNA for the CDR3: TGCAGTAAGGACAGGGTGAATGAGCAGTTCTTC.